These 13 T cell receptor beta chains were sequenced from one sample in a study of blood T cell repertoires in COVID-19. Clones were sequenced by immunoSEQ multiplex PCR, and TCRdb holds only the in-frame ones, with some missing. Among several thousand clones, around 84% were seen once, and the ten largest hold around 12%. Sequenced sample: peripheral blood. These receptors were collected from a human donor with active COVID-19. The donor label of this sample is uncertain.

This clone was counted only a few times. The CDR3 reads CASSNRGSGAFF. The CDR3 DNA reads TGTGCCAGCAGTAACAGGGGAAGCGGAGCTTTCTTT. The chain combines TRBV6-2 or TRBV6-3 with TRBJ1-1, with TRBD1 identical over 7 bases. The CDR3 is 12 residues long. Germline V CDR1 and CDR2: MNHEY, SVGEGT. V lost 5 bases to trimming and J lost 10 bases; unmatched junction nucleotides: 7.

The rearrangement joins TRBV27 to TRBJ1-6; D gene uncertain. Per the germline V gene, CDR1 is MNHEY and CDR2 is SMNVEV (reference sequence). This CDR3 has 17 amino acids. Trimming shortened V by 3 bases and J by 2 bases, and 14 bases separated the two germline ends. This CDR3 is CASSFRRRGAYNSPLHF. The CDR3 DNA follows: TGTGCCAGCAGTTTCAGACGAAGAGGCGCCTATAATTCACCCCTCCACTTT.

The genes are TRBV10-1 and TRBJ2-1; the D is unclear. The V gene's germline CDR1 is WNHNN and CDR2 SYGVQD (reference sequence). The CDR3 has 13 amino acids. The V gene lost 2 bases and the J gene lost 10 bases, with 12 bases spanning the gap. CDR3 residues: CASSERLRGEQFF. DNA for the CDR3: TGCGCCAGCAGTGAGAGATTAAGAGGAGAGCAGTTCTTC.

J is TRBJ2-7 and V is TRBV7-9, with 9 bases lining up with TRBD2. V dropped 5 bases and J dropped 1; count of bases not matched to a gene: 3. Germline V gene lookup returns CDR1 SEHNR and CDR2 FQNEAQ (reference sequence). The CDR3 covers 14 residues. CDR3 amino acids: CASSMGLASYEQYF. The CDR3 coding sequence is TGTGCCAGCAGCATGGGACTAGCTTCCTACGAGCAGTACTTC.

The V and J genes are TRBV6-5 and TRBJ2-3; 7 bases map to TRBD1. CDR1 MNHEY and CDR2 SVGAGI come from the germline V gene. J lost 3 bases, V lost 6 bases, and 6 bases had no gene match. The CDR3 contains 14 residues. The CDR3, as DNA: TGTGCCAGCAGACGACAGGGCAGTACAGATACGCAGTATTTT. Translating it yields CASRRQGSTDTQYF.

The chain has TRBV19 and TRBJ2-7; no firm D call. The germline V gene encodes CDR1 LNHDA and CDR2 SQIVND (reference sequence). The CDR3 is 14 residues long. The germline V and J ends were trimmed by 7 bases and 0 bases, with 13 bases remaining between them. The CDR3 reads CASTSAPGSYEQYF. DNA for the CDR3: TGTGCCAGTACCTCCGCTCCGGGCTCCTACGAGCAGTACTTC.

The CDR3 coding sequence is TGTGCCACCAGCAAAACGGGACATCTGAACACTGAAGCTTTCTTT. This encodes CATSKTGHLNTEAFF. The chain recombines TRBV15 with TRBJ1-1; D perhaps matches TRBD1 (6 bases). Germline V CDR1 and CDR2: LNHNV, YYDKDF (reference sequence). The CDR3 extends over 15 amino acids. Trimming removed 4 bases from V and 0 bases from J, with 12 bases in between.

The rearrangement links TRBV5-1 to TRBJ2-1; the match to TRBD2 covers 10 bases. J gave up 3 bases and V 0 bases, and 6 bases lay outside the gene matches. Germline loops: CDR1 SGHRS, CDR2 YFSETQ. The CDR3 runs 17 residues. The CDR3 protein is CASSLVSGRAVYNEQFF. The DNA for the CDR3 is TGCGCCAGCAGCTTGGTGAGCGGGAGGGCCGTCTACAATGAGCAGTTCTTC.

The chain combines TRBV7-2 with TRBJ1-2; D ambiguous. Germline V gives CDR1 SGHTA, CDR2 FQGNSA. The CDR3 length is 15 residues. Between the trimmed V and J ends, which lost 1 base and 7 bases, there was a span of 16 bases. CDR3 nucleotides: TGTGCCAGCAGCTTAGGCCCACATGGCCTGGCTGGCTACACCTTC. Translated, it gives CASSLGPHGLAGYTF.

This chain links TRBV7-2 with TRBJ2-6; 7 nucleotides align to TRBD1. The CDR3 covers 15 residues. Trimming cost V 5 bases and J 4 bases; bases outside gene matches: 5. CDR1 and CDR2 (germline): SGHTA, FQGNSA. Here the CDR3 reads CASSDRVVGANVLTF. The CDR3 DNA reads TGTGCCAGCAGCGACAGGGTGGTAGGGGCCAACGTCCTGACTTTC.

This clone has a single count. The chain has TRBV18 and TRBJ1-3; D gene ambiguous. Trimming left V 2 bases short and J 2 bases short, with 10 bases between. The CDR3 contains 15 residues. Germline assignment: CDR1 KGHSH and CDR2 LQKENI. CDR3 coding DNA: TGTGCCAGCTCACCATCTGCAGGCGCTGGAAACACCATATATTTT. This codes for CASSPSAGAGNTIYF.

This chain uses TRBV27 with TRBJ2-2, with TRBD2 matching 11 bases. V gave up 5 bases and J gave up 0 bases; unmatched junction bases: 2. CDR1 and CDR2 (germline): MNHEY, SMNVEV (reference sequence). This CDR3 has 16 residues. CDR3 amino acids: CASSAGLAANTGELFF. The DNA for the CDR3 is TGTGCCAGCAGTGCGGGACTAGCGGCGAACACCGGGGAGCTGTTTTTT.

The chain is built from TRBV24-1 and TRBJ2-3; TRBD2 aligns across 11 bases. CDR1 is KGHDR, CDR2 SFDVKD, per germline. This CDR3 has 18 amino acids. Germline trimming cut 0 bases from V and 4 bases from J; bases unmatched to any gene: 8. The CDR3 DNA reads TGTGCCACCAGTGATTTGGGGACACTAGCGGGAGTAGCAGATACGCAGTATTTT. Residues: CATSDLGTLAGVADTQYF.